The 9 T cell receptor beta chains below come from one sample, sequenced in a study of T cells after yellow fever vaccination. Via MiXCR, TCRdb re-called the 5' RACE reads, giving one row per CDR3 protein. The sample has approximately 9,300 distinct CDR3 sequences, under 5.5% seen once. This specimen was PBMCs, either bulk or a sorted T-cell subset (CD4+, CD8+, memory, or dextramer-sorted; not recorded which), taken around 15 days after the first yellow fever vaccination. Receptor source: a young man who received the YFV17D yellow fever vaccine.

Many counts were recorded for this clonotype. This chain links TRBV5-1 with TRBJ2-3, with D possibly called TRBD1 or TRBD2 (5 bases each). Per germline, CDR1 SGHRS and CDR2 YFSETQ. V was shortened by 7 bases and J by 2 bases, with 8 bases between the two germline ends. CDR3 size: 12 residues. The CDR3 DNA is TGCGCCAGCGGGGACCACACAGATACGCAGTATTTT. Translating it yields CASGDHTDTQYF.

This clonotype came up many times. The chain uses TRBV5-4 and TRBJ2-1; D might be TRBD1 (6 bases). This CDR3 has 14 amino acids. V lost 0 bases and J 3 bases, leaving 7 bases between the germline ends. Germline values: CDR1 SGHNT, CDR2 YYREEE (reference sequence). In DNA form, the CDR3 reads TGTGCCAGCAGCTTGGACAGGGACTACAATGAGCAGTTCTTC. It translates to CASSLDRDYNEQFF.

Many counts were recorded for this clonotype. The rearrangement uses TRBV3-1 and TRBJ2-5; a possible D gene is TRBD1 (6 bases). Looked up from germline, CDR1 is LGHDT and CDR2 is YNNKEL (reference sequence). The CDR3 is 16 residues long. V lost 1 base and J 4 bases, leaving 16 bases between the germline ends. For the CDR3, the DNA is TGTGCCAGCAGCCAAGCGTCGGTGGGGGCCGGAGAGACCCAGTACTTC. Protein sequence: CASSQASVGAGETQYF.

Ten or more counts support this clonotype. This chain uses TRBV7-8 with TRBJ1-2; TRBD1 matches at 8 bases. The CDR3 length is 15 residues. Unmatched junction bases numbered 8, after V lost 5 bases and J lost 3 bases. Germline values: CDR1 SGHVS, CDR2 FQNEAQ. CDR3 loop: CASSKTGALDYGYTF. Written as DNA, the CDR3 is TGTGCCAGCAGCAAGACAGGGGCGCTCGACTATGGCTACACCTTC.

By proportion, this clonotype is medium-sized. The V call is TRBV7-9, the J call TRBJ1-5, with a possible D match to TRBD1 (5 bases). V gave up 5 bases and J gave up 1 base, with 9 bases separating them. This CDR3 has 14 amino acids. CDR1 and CDR2 from the germline V gene are SEHNR and FQNEAQ (reference sequence). The CDR3 DNA is TGTGCCAGCAGCACGGGACTGAGCAATCAGCCCCAGCATTTT. It is translated as CASSTGLSNQPQHF. Full variable domain (rest looked up from reference TRBV7-9 and TRBJ1-5): DTGVSQNPRHKITKRGQNVTFRCDPISEHNRLYWYRQTLGQGPEFLTYFQNEAQLEKSRLLSDRFSAERPKGSFSTLEIQRTEQGDSAMYLCASSTGLSNQPQHFGDGTRLSIL.

In this sample, this clonotype turned up many times. V usage is TRBV12-3 or TRBV12-4 and J usage is TRBJ2-2, with D unresolved. V was trimmed by 7 bases and J by 2 bases, leaving 5 bases between them. This CDR3 contains 12 residues. The CDR3 nucleotides read TGTGCCAGCACCCCCAACACCGGGGAGCTGTTTTTT. Protein product: CASTPNTGELFF.

There are many counts of this clonotype. CDR3 region: CASSPNRGFGETQYF. CDR3 bases: TGTGCCAGCAGCCCAAACAGGGGGTTTGGTGAGACCCAGTACTTC. This chain joins TRBV7-9 and TRBJ2-5; 8 positions match TRBD1. J lost 5 bases, V lost 5 bases, and 10 bases had no gene match. The CDR3 runs to 15 residues. The germline CDR1 and CDR2 sequences are SEHNR and FQNEAQ (reference sequence).

This clonotype was recorded many times. This chain uses TRBV9 with TRBJ2-3; D remains unclear. This CDR3 contains 14 residues. Germline V gene sequence: CDR1 SGDLS, CDR2 YYNGEE. Trimming shortened V by 0 bases and J by 4 bases, and 9 bases separated the two germline ends. CDR3 in amino acids: CASSVVPYPDTQYF. The CDR3 nucleotides read TGTGCCAGCAGCGTAGTTCCCTACCCAGATACGCAGTATTTT.

In its sample, this clonotype is medium-sized. J is TRBJ1-2 and V is TRBV7-6, with TRBD1 matching 11 bases. CDR1 and CDR2 (germline): SGHVS, FNYEAQ. The CDR3 covers 14 residues. V was pared by 5 bases and J by 11 bases, with 10 bases of the junction left unmatched. The CDR3 loop is CASSLLAGQGVYTF. The DNA for the CDR3 is TGTGCCAGCAGCCTACTTGCGGGACAGGGGGTTTACACCTTC. The variable domain in full, with the rest retrieved from reference TRBV7-6 and TRBJ1-2, is GAGVSQSPRYKVTKRGQDVALRCDPISGHVSLYWYRQALGQGPEFLTYFNYEAQQDKSGLPNDRFSAERPEGSISTLTIQRTEQRDSAMYRCASSLLAGQGVYTFGSGTRLTVV.